A selection of T cell receptor beta chains follows, all from one sample in a study of blood T cell repertoires in COVID-19. Assay used: immunoSEQ multiplex PCR; TCRdb lists only in-frame clones, some missing. The data show about 270,000 clones, roughly 90% seen once. The sample comprised peripheral blood. The receptors originated from a woman aged 70-85 years with COVID-19, enrolled during active disease. Each CDR3 is given with its conserved first and last residue. Fields, in order: clone size, D gene, J gene, V gene, CDR3 DNA, CDR3 protein. D genes are given only for firm matches. Rows give clone size only sometimes, using once, few, many, or a class for an expanded clone.

once | TRBD1 | TRBJ2-7 | TRBV19 | TGTGCCAGTAGTGCGGACAGGGTATCCCCCGAGCAGTACTTC | CASSADRVSPEQYF
. | TRBD1 | TRBJ2-3 | TRBV9 | TGTGCCAGCAGCCGACAGGGGTATCGTGGCACAGATACGCAGTATTTT | CASSRQGYRGTDTQYF
. | . | TRBJ2-7 | TRBV3-1/TRBV3-2 | TGTGCCAGCAGCCCCTTTCCGAGAAACTCCTACGAGCAGTACTTC | CASSPFPRNSYEQYF
. | TRBD1 | TRBJ1-1 | TRBV14 | TGTGCCAGCAGTTTTACAGGGGCCCCTCAAGCTTTCTTT | CASSFTGAPQAFF
. | TRBD1 | TRBJ2-1 | TRBV12-3/TRBV12-4 | TGTGCCAGTCGCGACAGGGAGAACAATGAGCAGTTCTTC | CASRDRENNEQFF
. | TRBD1 | TRBJ1-2 | TRBV9 | TGTGCCAGCAGCGTGACAGGGGGAAACTATGGCTACACCTTC | CASSVTGGNYGYTF
. | . | TRBJ1-2 | TRBV4-3 | TGCGCCAGCAGCCAAGAAACAGCAGGTGGTGGCTACACCTTC | CASSQETAGGGYTF
. | TRBD2 | TRBJ2-1 | TRBV19 | TGTGCCAGTAGTATAATTAGCGGGGGGGCCTACAATGAGCAGTTCTTC | CASSIISGGAYNEQFF
few | TRBD1 | TRBJ1-2 | TRBV24-1 | TGTGCCACCAGTGATCCCGGGACAGAAGTAATGCGCTACACCTTC | CATSDPGTEVMRYTF
. | TRBD2 | TRBJ2-7 | TRBV10-3 | TGTGCCATCAGTACTAGCGGGTACGAGCAGTACTTC | CAISTSGYEQYF
once | TRBD2 | TRBJ2-1 | TRBV3-1/TRBV3-2 | TGTGCCAGCAGCATCCGGGAGGGGTCGGGTGAGCAGTTCTTC | CASSIREGSGEQFF
. | . | TRBJ2-4 | TRBV2 | TGTGCCAGCCTGGATGGACTAGCCAAAAACATTCAGTACTTC | CASLDGLAKNIQYF
. | . | TRBJ2-3 | TRBV7-2 | TGTGCCAGCAGCTTGGGACTTTCAAATACGGATACGCAGTATTTT | CASSLGLSNTDTQYF
. | . | TRBJ2-5 | TRBV27 | TGTGCCAGCAGTTTACGACAGGAGGAGACCCAGTACTTC | CASSLRQEETQYF
. | TRBD1 | TRBJ1-6 | TRBV7-9 | TGTGCCAGCAGCCCGGGACAGGGAGGTTCACCCCTCCACTTT | CASSPGQGGSPLHF
once | . | TRBJ1-2 | TRBV7-2 | TGTGCCAGCAGCTTAGTGGAGACCCCAAGAGATGGCTACACCTTC | CASSLVETPRDGYTF
. | TRBD2 | TRBJ2-7 | TRBV18 | TGTGCCAGCTCACCCCCTCCGGGGGGTTTCGCCTACGAGCAGTACTTC | CASSPPPGGFAYEQYF
. | TRBD2 | TRBJ2-3 | TRBV9 | TGTGCCAGCAGCTCCCTAGCGGGAATTGGCACAGATACGCAGTATTTT | CASSSLAGIGTDTQYF
. | TRBD2 | TRBJ2-3 | TRBV18 | TGTGCCAGCTCACCACCGGGACTTAGCGGGCCAGATACGCAGTATTTT | CASSPPGLSGPDTQYF
. | . | TRBJ2-7 | TRBV27 | TGTGCCAGCAGTCCATCTAGGAGCTCCTACGAGCAGTACTTC | CASSPSRSSYEQYF
. | TRBD1 | TRBJ1-1 | TRBV3-1/TRBV3-2 | TGTGCCAGCAGCCAAATGACAGGGTGGAGCACTGAAGCTTTCTTT | CASSQMTGWSTEAFF
. | . | TRBJ1-4 | TRBV5-1 | TGCGCCAGCAGCCGGCGGGCTATTAATGAAAAACTGTTTTTT | CASSRRAINEKLFF
. | TRBD2 | TRBJ2-1 | TRBV3-1/TRBV3-2 | TGTGCCAGCAGCCAGGAACTAGCGGGTTGGTTCAATGAGCAGTTCTTC | CASSQELAGWFNEQFF
. | . | TRBJ2-6 | TRBV11-2 | TGTGCCAGCAGGCTTTCCACTCTGGGCGGGGCCAACGTCCTGACTTTC | CASRLSTLGGANVLTF